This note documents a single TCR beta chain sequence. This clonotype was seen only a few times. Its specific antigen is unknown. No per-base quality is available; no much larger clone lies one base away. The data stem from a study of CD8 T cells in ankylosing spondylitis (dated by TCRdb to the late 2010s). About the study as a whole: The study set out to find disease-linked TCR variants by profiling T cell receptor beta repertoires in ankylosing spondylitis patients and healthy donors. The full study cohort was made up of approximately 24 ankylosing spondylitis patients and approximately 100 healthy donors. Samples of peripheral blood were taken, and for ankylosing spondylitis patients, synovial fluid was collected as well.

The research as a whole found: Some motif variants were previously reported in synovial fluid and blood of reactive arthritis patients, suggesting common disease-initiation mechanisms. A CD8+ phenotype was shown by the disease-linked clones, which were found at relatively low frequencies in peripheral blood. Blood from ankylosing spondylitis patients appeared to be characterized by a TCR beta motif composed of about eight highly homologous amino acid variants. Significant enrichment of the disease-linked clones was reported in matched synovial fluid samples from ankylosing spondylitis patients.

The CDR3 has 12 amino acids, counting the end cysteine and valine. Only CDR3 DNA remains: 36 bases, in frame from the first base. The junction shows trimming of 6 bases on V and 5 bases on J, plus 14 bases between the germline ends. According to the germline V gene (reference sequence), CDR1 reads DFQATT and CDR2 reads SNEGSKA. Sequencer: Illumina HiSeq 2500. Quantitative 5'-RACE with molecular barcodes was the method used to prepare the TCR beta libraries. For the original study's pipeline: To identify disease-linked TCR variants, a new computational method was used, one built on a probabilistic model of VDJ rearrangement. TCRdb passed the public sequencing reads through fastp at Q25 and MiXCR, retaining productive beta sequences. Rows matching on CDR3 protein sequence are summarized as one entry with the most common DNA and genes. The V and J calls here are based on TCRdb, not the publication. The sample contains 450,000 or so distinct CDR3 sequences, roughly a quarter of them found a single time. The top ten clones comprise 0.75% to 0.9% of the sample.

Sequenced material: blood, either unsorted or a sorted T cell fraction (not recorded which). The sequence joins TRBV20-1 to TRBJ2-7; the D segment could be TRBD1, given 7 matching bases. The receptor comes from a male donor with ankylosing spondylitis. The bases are TGCAGTGCGTCGCAGGGGGGCCACGAGCAGTACGTC. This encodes CSASQGGHEQYV.